The 17 T cell receptor beta chains listed next were all sequenced from one sample in a study of T cell changes during pregnancy in multiple sclerosis. TCRdb keeps only in-frame clones here, not all; method: immunoSEQ multiplex PCR. The table records over 100,000 clones, around 90% of them present only once. Material: peripheral blood, obtained in the third trimester of pregnancy. The receptors originated from a female donor with multiple sclerosis, enrolled in a pregnancy study.

The chain joins TRBV21-1 to TRBJ2-2; TRBD1 was called by the table and not checked on the DNA. TRBV21-1 is noted as a pseudogene. This CDR3 has 18 residues. CDR3 region: CASTKVSQDMPRSGELFF. The CDR3 region has the DNA TGTGCCAGCACCAAAGTAAGCCAGGACATGCCTCGGAGCGGGGAGCTGTTTTTT.

The V gene is TRBV25-1, the J gene TRBJ2-7; 7 nucleotides match TRBD1. CDR1 is MGHDK, CDR2 SYGVNS, per germline. CDR3 length: 16 residues. Trimming cost V 5 bases and J 5 bases; bases outside gene matches: 15. This CDR3 is CASSPTSQGPFDEQYF. CDR3 DNA sequence: TGTGCCAGCAGTCCTACCTCACAGGGGCCCTTCGACGAGCAGTACTTC.

CDR3 region: CASSENNNPGQRNTIYF. The CDR3 nucleotides read TGTGCCAGCAGCGAAAATAATAATCCGGGACAGAGAAACACCATATATTTT. The V call is TRBV9, the J call TRBJ1-3, with TRBD1 matching 7 bases. CDR1 and CDR2 (germline): SGDLS, YYNGEE. V trimming: 3 bases; J trimming: 5 bases; junction bases outside the gene matches: 14. The CDR3 extends over 17 amino acids.

The V and J genes are TRBV7-2 and TRBJ2-7; 7 bases fit TRBD2. The J segment lost 4 bases and the V segment lost 3 bases, leaving 3 bases of the junction unmatched. Germline CDR1 and CDR2: SGHTA and FQGNSA. There are 13 residues in the CDR3. The CDR3 sequence: CASSFSGPYEQYF. The CDR3 DNA reads TGTGCCAGCAGCTTTAGCGGGCCATACGAGCAGTACTTC. Combining the CDR3 with reference TRBV7-2 and TRBJ2-7 gives the whole variable domain GAGVSQSPSNKVTEKGKDVELRCDPISGHTALYWYRQSLGQGLEFLIYFQGNSAPDKSGLPSDRFSAERTGGSVSTLTIQRTQQEDSAVYLCASSFSGPYEQYFGPGTRLTVT.

The J gene is TRBJ1-6, the V gene TRBV5-1; the match to TRBD1 covers 11 bases. Germline values: CDR1 SGHRS, CDR2 YFSETQ. This CDR3 spans 17 amino acids. The J segment lost 9 bases and the V segment lost 2 bases, leaving 10 bases of the junction unmatched. The CDR3 spells CASSFGQGAVGGSPLHF. The CDR3 nucleotides read TGCGCCAGCAGCTTTGGACAGGGGGCAGTTGGTGGTTCACCCCTCCACTTT. Supplemented by reference TRBV5-1 and TRBJ1-6, the full variable domain reads KAGVTQTPRYLIKTRGQQVTLSCSPISGHRSVSWYQQTPGQGLQFLFEYFSETQRNKGNFPGRFSGRQFSNSRSEMNVSTLELGDSALYLCASSFGQGAVGGSPLHFGNGTRLTVT.

The rearrangement uses TRBV5-6 and TRBJ1-3; unclear D gene. Trimming removed 2 bases at V and 0 bases at J, with 9 bases between. This CDR3 comprises 15 residues. CDR1 is SGHDT and CDR2 is YYEEEE in the germline V gene. CDR3 in amino acids: CASSLLASSGNTIYF. The CDR3 region has the DNA TGTGCCAGCAGCTTATTAGCCAGCTCTGGAAACACCATATATTTT.

The rearrangement uses TRBV27 and TRBJ2-2, with a possible D match to TRBD2 (6 bases). Germline CDR1 MNHEY, CDR2 SMNVEV (reference sequence). V was cut by 2 bases and J by 1 base, with 14 bases left in between. This CDR3 comprises 17 residues. As DNA, the CDR3 is TGTGCCAGCAGTTTACAGGTTGTCGGGAGGAACACCGGGGAGCTGTTTTTT. Translating gives CASSLQVVGRNTGELFF.

The chain carries TRBV5-1 and TRBJ2-5, with D perhaps TRBD1 (5 bases). There are 13 residues in the CDR3. The V gene's germline CDR1 is SGHRS and CDR2 YFSETQ. V gave up 2 bases and J gave up 1 base, with 6 bases separating them. CDR3 sequence (DNA): TGCGCCAGCAGCTTAAGGGGCCAAGAGACCCAGTACTTC. Amino acid sequence: CASSLRGQETQYF.

The CDR3 region has the DNA TGCAGCGTTGAAGAGGCTGGCAGACTATATGGCTACACCTTC. Its translation is CSVEEAGRLYGYTF. The chain combines TRBV29-1 with TRBJ1-2; D is ambiguous. There are 14 residues in the CDR3. V shed 0 bases and J shed 5 bases, with 13 bases lying between them. Germline CDR1 SQVTM, CDR2 ANQGSEA.

This chain links TRBV18 with TRBJ2-1; the match to TRBD2 covers 8 bases. Germline trimming cut 6 bases from V and 8 bases from J; bases unmatched to any gene: 12. Germline V gene data show CDR1 as KGHSH and CDR2 as LQKENI. This CDR3 has 15 amino acids. The CDR3 sequence is CASSDPRGAGYEQFF. CDR3 in DNA: TGTGCCAGCTCCGACCCGCGGGGGGCCGGTTATGAGCAGTTCTTC.

The chain recombines TRBV28 with TRBJ2-7; 8 bases agree with TRBD1. The CDR3 consists of 14 residues. The trim removed 6 bases at V and 1 base at J, leaving 5 bases unmatched. The V gene's germline CDR1 is MDHEN and CDR2 SYDVKM. The CDR3 region has the DNA TGTGCCAGCAGCGACAGGGGCCAGTCCTACGAGCAGTACTTC. It codes for CASSDRGQSYEQYF.

V and J are TRBV5-1 and TRBJ2-7; 11 bases are a match to TRBD2. Germline V gene sequence: CDR1 SGHRS, CDR2 YFSETQ. The CDR3 is made up of 15 amino acids. J gave up 5 bases and V 2 bases, and 6 bases lay outside the gene matches. The CDR3 spells CASSLDGTSGDEQYF. CDR3 in DNA: TGCGCCAGCAGCTTAGACGGGACTAGCGGAGACGAGCAGTACTTC.

The genes are TRBV28 and TRBJ2-1, with 12 bases identical to TRBD2. Unmatched junction bases numbered 8, after V lost 4 bases and J lost 7 bases. The germline CDR1 and CDR2 sequences are MDHEN and SYDVKM. The CDR3 is 16 amino acids. CDR3 DNA: TGTGCCAGCAGTTCCGAGACTAGCGGGAGAGGAAATGAGCAGTTCTTC. Its translation is CASSSETSGRGNEQFF.

The J gene is TRBJ1-3, the V gene TRBV19, with D possibly being TRBD1 (5 bases). V was trimmed by 5 bases and J by 0 bases, leaving 14 bases between them. This CDR3 spans 16 amino acids. The germline V gene encodes CDR1 LNHDA and CDR2 SQIVND (reference sequence). The CDR3 coding sequence is TGTGCCAGTAGTGACGCGGGACTGTCCTCTGGAAACACCATATATTTT. This encodes CASSDAGLSSGNTIYF.

The chain is built from TRBV2 and TRBJ1-4, with D perhaps matching TRBD1 (6 bases). V lost 6 bases and J lost 13, with 18 bases in between. The CDR3 consists of 13 residues. The V gene's germline CDR1 is SNHLY and CDR2 FYNNEI. The CDR3 sequence: CASSTGQRLGLFF. The CDR3 DNA follows: TGTGCCAGCAGCACCGGACAGCGTTTGGGACTGTTTTTT.

Here the CDR3 DNA reads TGTGCCAGCAGTTTATCCGGAGGGGCCTATGGCTACACCTTC. Translating it yields CASSLSGGAYGYTF. The genes are TRBV27 and TRBJ1-2; possibly TRBD1 for D (5 bases). This CDR3 has 14 residues. The V end lost 0 bases, the J end lost 4 bases, and 9 bases lay between the germline ends. In germline, CDR1 is MNHEY, CDR2 SMNVEV (reference sequence).

This chain links TRBV30 with TRBJ1-1, with 7 positions matching TRBD1. This CDR3 comprises 11 residues. The V gene's germline CDR1 is GTSNPN and CDR2 SVGIG (reference sequence). The V gene end was trimmed by 2 bases and the J gene end by 11 bases; junction bases not matched to a gene: 5. CDR3 DNA sequence: TGTGCCTGGAGTTCGGGACAGTCGGCTTTCTTT. This sequence encodes CAWSSGQSAFF.